This T cell receptor beta chain was obtained from a study of blood T cell repertoires in COVID-19. V lost 3 bases, J lost 9 bases, and 14 bases stayed unmatched. Germline CDR1 SGHVS, CDR2 FQNEAQ. The CDR3 length is 17 residues. The protocol was immunoSEQ multiplex PCR, while the TCRdb copy is restricted to in-frame clones and leaves out a portion. Of 250,000 to 350,000 clones listed, roughly 87% are singletons. The receptor comes from a man younger than 30 with active or convalescent COVID-19. The V call is TRBV7-8, the J call TRBJ2-1, with 10 bases aligning to TRBD2. The sequenced sample was peripheral blood. CDR3 residues: CASSFPSGSLVYGEQFF. The DNA of the CDR3 is TGTGCCAGCAGCTTCCCTAGCGGGAGTCTTGTCTATGGTGAGCAGTTCTTC.